Listed below are T cell receptor beta chains from one sample, sequenced in a study of breast tumors, draining lymph nodes, adjacent tissues. Via MiXCR, TCRdb re-called the multiplex PCR reads, giving one row per CDR3 protein. The data contain 30,000 to 40,000 distinct CDR3 sequences, 30% to 45% of them seen just once; the ten biggest clones take up approximately 10%. The sample was breast tumor tissue. Receptors originate from a female donor with breast cancer. Some clones in this sample may be carry-over from other donors' samples. CDR3s include the opening cysteine and the closing phenylalanine or tryptophan. A D gene is named only where the DNA matches it firmly. Size is omitted from some rows. Given values are once, few, many or a class for expanded clones.

.	TRBV2	once	TRBJ2-1	TGTGCCAGCAGTGAAACCCCTATACGCTCCTACAATGAGCAGTTCTTC	CASSETPIRSYNEQFF
.	TRBV20-1	.	TRBJ2-1	TGCAGTGCTAGAGCCTCCGGGAGTAGGGCCTACAATGAGCAGTTCTTC	CSARASGSRAYNEQFF
TRBD1	TRBV7-9	.	TRBJ1-4	TGTACCAGCAGCTTAGGGGGACAGATTAACGAAAAACTGTTTTTT	CTSSLGGQINEKLFF
TRBD2	TRBV7-9	many	TRBJ2-3	TGTGCCAGCAGCGCTAGCGGAGCAGATACGCAGTATTTT	CASSASGADTQYF
.	TRBV19	.	TRBJ2-1	TGTGCCAGTAAGCACAGGGGGCTTTTAGCGGGAGGAAGAAATGAGCAGTTCTTC	CASKHRGLLAGGRNEQFF
TRBD2	TRBV5-1	.	TRBJ2-2	TGCGCCAGCAGCTTGGTATTAGCGGGAAGCGGGGAGCTGTTTTTT	CASSLVLAGSGELFF
.	TRBV28	.	TRBJ1-2	TGTGCCAGCAGTTTATGGCACACAGGGCAAGCTAACTATGGCTACACCTTC	CASSLWHTGQANYGYTF
TRBD1	TRBV15	.	TRBJ1-4	TGTGCCACCAGCGTAGGGTACAGGGGGCTCTCTAATGAAAAACTGTTTTTT	CATSVGYRGLSNEKLFF
.	TRBV29-1	many	TRBJ2-2	TGCAGCGTTCCCGGGAACACCGGGGAGCTGTTTTTT	CSVPGNTGELFF
.	TRBV20-1	many	TRBJ2-5	TGCAGTGCTAGTTCCGAGCTCTCCAGGTCGGGAGAGACCCAGTACTTC	CSASSELSRSGETQYF
.	TRBV30	.	TRBJ1-6	TGTGCCTGGAAATCGTGGGAGAATTCACCCCTCCACTTT	CAWKSWENSPLHF
.	TRBV7-3	many	TRBJ1-6	TGTGCCAGCAGCTTAATTACTAGGGGTTTCCCCGTTAATTCACCCCTCCACTTT	CASSLITRGFPVNSPLHF
.	TRBV2	.	TRBJ2-7	TGTGCCAGCAGTGCCGGGCAGCTCAGCTCCTACGAGCAGTACTTC	CASSAGQLSSYEQYF
TRBD2	TRBV19	.	TRBJ2-5	TGTGCCAGTACCGCGACTAGCTATAGCCAAGAGACCCAGTACTTC	CASTATSYSQETQYF
TRBD2	TRBV3-1	few	TRBJ2-1	TGTGCCAGCAGCCAAATAAAGCGGGAGAGAATTGAGCAGTTCTTC	CASSQIKRERIEQFF
.	TRBV7-2	many	TRBJ1-3	TGTGCCAGCAGCTTGGGAGGGGCTACTGGAAACACCATATATTTT	CASSLGGATGNTIYF
TRBD2	TRBV12-3/TRBV12-4	many	TRBJ2-1	TGTGCCAGCAGAAAAGAAGCGGGGTACAATGAGCAGTTCTTC	CASRKEAGYNEQFF
TRBD1	TRBV11-2	few	TRBJ1-4	TGTGCCAGCAGCTTAGGGGGGGGACAGGCCGGAGAAAAACTGTTTTTT	CASSLGGGQAGEKLFF
TRBD2	TRBV12-3/TRBV12-4	many	TRBJ2-3	TGTGCCAGCAGTTTAACTAGCGTCTCGGATACGCAGTATTTT	CASSLTSVSDTQYF
TRBD1	TRBV3-1	few	TRBJ1-3	TGTGCCAGCAGCCAAAACGACAGGGTCTCTGGAAACACCATATATTTT	CASSQNDRVSGNTIYF
.	TRBV14	many	TRBJ2-7	TGTGCCAGCAGCCGACAGTCAAACTCCTACGAGCAGTACTTC	CASSRQSNSYEQYF
.	TRBV3-1	few	TRBJ2-3	TGTGCCAGCAGCCAATTCCCCGAAACGCAGTATTTT	CASSQFPETQYF
.	TRBV27	.	TRBJ2-1	TGTGCCAGCAGCTTGAGTGGGTGGAATGAGCAGTTCTTC	CASSLSGWNEQFF
.	TRBV6-2/TRBV6-3	.	TRBJ2-7	TGTGCCACCTCTTCCGGGACCGGCTACGAGCAGTACTTC	CATSSGTGYEQYF
TRBD2	TRBV19	many	TRBJ2-6	TGTGCCAGTAGGGGGACTACGGCTGGGGCCAACGTCCTGACTTTC	CASRGTTAGANVLTF
.	TRBV5-1	many	TRBJ2-7	TGCGCCAGCAGGGTGGGCAGCTTACACTACGAGCAGTACTTC	CASRVGSLHYEQYF
.	TRBV3-1	.	TRBJ2-5	TGTGCCAGCAGCCTCACCGGAGAACAGACCCAGTACTTC	CASSLTGEQTQYF
.	TRBV2	many	TRBJ2-3	TGTGCCAGCAGTCTTTTGAGGGGCGCAGGAGATACGCAGTATTTT	CASSLLRGAGDTQYF
.	TRBV20-1	many	TRBJ2-3	TGCAGTGGACTAGTCAGCACAGATACGCAGTATTTT	CSGLVSTDTQYF
.	TRBV4-1	.	TRBJ1-2	TGCGCCGGCAGCCTTTACACCGACAAAAACTGTGGCTACACCTTC	CAGSLYTDKNCGYTF
.	TRBV7-9	many	TRBJ1-2	TGTGCCAGCATGCGGACAGACTATGGCTACACCTTC	CASMRTDYGYTF
TRBD1	TRBV12-3/TRBV12-4	.	TRBJ2-4	TGTGCCAGCAGTCAGACAGGGCTAGCCAAAAACATTCAGTACTTC	CASSQTGLAKNIQYF
.	TRBV7-8	.	TRBJ2-2	TGTGCCAGCAGCCCAAGGACAGAGAGCACCGGGGAGCTGTTTTTT	CASSPRTESTGELFF
.	TRBV20-1	.	TRBJ2-5	TGCAGTGCTAAAGACAACCAAGAGACCCAGTACTTC	CSAKDNQETQYF
.	TRBV28	few	TRBJ2-1	TGTGCCAGCAGTTTCCCGGGCAGTGGGAATGAGCAGTTCTTC	CASSFPGSGNEQFF
TRBD2	TRBV20-1	many	TRBJ2-3	TGCAGTGCTAGCGGGACTACTATCACAGATACGCAGTATTTT	CSASGTTITDTQYF
.	TRBV5-8	many	TRBJ2-3	TGTGCCAGCAGCCCCGCCCCAGATACGCAGTATTTT	CASSPAPDTQYF
TRBD1	TRBV5-6	.	TRBJ1-2	TGTGCCAGCAGTTCCACCGGGACAGGACGCTATGGCTACACCTTC	CASSSTGTGRYGYTF
.	TRBV11-3	many	TRBJ2-5	TGTGCCAGCAGCTTAGTTCCGGGATCGGGGCCCCAGTACTTC	CASSLVPGSGPQYF
.	TRBV7-2	.	TRBJ2-1	TGTGCCAGCAGCTTCAAACGCGGACCTAATGAGCAGTTCTTC	CASSFKRGPNEQFF
.	TRBV19	.	TRBJ2-1	TGTGCCAGTAGTATCGGGTGGGAAGGAGGGCAGTTCTTC	CASSIGWEGGQFF
.	TRBV28	.	TRBJ2-3	TGTGCCAGCAGTCCGGAGGGACATTACACAGATACGCAGTATTTT	CASSPEGHYTDTQYF
.	TRBV6-1	.	TRBJ1-6	TGTGCCAGCAGTGAAGGGCCACTCTATAATTCACCCCTCCACTTT	CASSEGPLYNSPLHF
.	TRBV2	many	TRBJ2-5	TGTGCCAGCAGTCTAGGGGGGGGGGAGACCCAGTACTTC	CASSLGGGETQYF
TRBD1	TRBV7-9	many	TRBJ2-1	TGTGCCAGCAGCCAAGGACAGGGGGGCTCCTACAATGAGCAGTTCTTC	CASSQGQGGSYNEQFF
.	TRBV6-1	.	TRBJ1-2	TGTGCCAGCAGTGCAACAGGGCGAGCTAACTATGGCTACACCTTC	CASSATGRANYGYTF
.	TRBV20-1	once	TRBJ2-3	TGCAGTGTAACGGATTCGTCAGATACGCAGTATTTT	CSVTDSSDTQYF
.	TRBV7-2	.	TRBJ2-3	TGTGCCAGCAGCCCGCAATTGAGAAACTCAGATACGCAGTATTTT	CASSPQLRNSDTQYF
TRBD2	TRBV11-2	once	TRBJ2-1	TGTGCCAGCAGCTTAACCCCCGGACTAGCGGGGGTGCAGTTCTTC	CASSLTPGLAGVQFF
TRBD2	TRBV6-2/TRBV6-3	many	TRBJ2-1	TGTGCCAGCAGTTACTCGGGACTAAGCGGAAATGAGCAGTTCTTC	CASSYSGLSGNEQFF
TRBD2	TRBV12-3/TRBV12-4	many	TRBJ2-3	TGTGCCAGCAGTCCGACTAGCGGTGTTGGGGATACGCAGTATTTT	CASSPTSGVGDTQYF
.	TRBV20-1	.	TRBJ2-3	TGCAGTGCTAGAGTGCCAGGTAGCACAGATACGCAGTATTTT	CSARVPGSTDTQYF
.	TRBV30	many	TRBJ2-7	TGTGCCTGGAGTTTCTCCCCCTACGAGCAGTACTTC	CAWSFSPYEQYF
.	TRBV7-2	.	TRBJ2-3	TGTGCCAGCAGCCCTTGGGCCGGTAGCGCTAGGGATACGCAGTATTTT	CASSPWAGSARDTQYF
.	TRBV30	many	TRBJ2-5	TGTGCCTGGAGAGATAAGGGGTTGGGCCAAGAGACCCAGTACTTC	CAWRDKGLGQETQYF
TRBD2	TRBV11-2	many	TRBJ2-2	TGTGCCAGCAGCTTAGCGGGAGGGAGGGAGCTGTTTTTT	CASSLAGGRELFF
TRBD2	TRBV30	.	TRBJ2-5	TGTGCCTGGAGTGTGGGGGCTAGCGGGGGCCTCGAGACCCAGTACTTC	CAWSVGASGGLETQYF
.	TRBV4-1	many	TRBJ1-4	TGCGCCAGCAGCCAAGTGGCTGGGGCAAATGAAAAACTGTTTTTT	CASSQVAGANEKLFF
.	TRBV12-3/TRBV12-4	many	TRBJ2-1	TGTGCCAGCAGTCGATCCTACGGTGAGCAGTTCTTC	CASSRSYGEQFF
.	TRBV12-3/TRBV12-4	many	TRBJ2-1	TGTGCCAGCAGCCCTCCTAGGGGAATGAATGAGCAGTTCTTC	CASSPPRGMNEQFF